Below, 17 T cell receptor beta chains from the same sample are listed, as sequenced in a study of response to subunit inactivated influenza vaccine. TCRdb called the RT-PCR reads again in MiXCR, with one record for every CDR3 protein. The sample lists about 300,000 distinct CDR3 sequences; around 20% were seen once. The starting material was PBMCs from blood, obtained about 20 months after vaccination. Receptor source: a man between 50 and 69 years old who received an inactivated influenza vaccine.

This clonotype showed up many times. V gene TRBV20-1 combines with J gene TRBJ1-4; perhaps TRBD1 as D (6 bases). V shed 0 bases and J shed 6 bases, with 14 bases lying between them. This CDR3 comprises 15 residues. From germline, CDR1 is DFQATT and CDR2 SNEGSKA (reference sequence). CDR3 sequence (DNA): TGCAGTGCTAGAGATCAGGGGAGTTCGGATGAAAAACTGTTTTTT. As protein: CSARDQGSSDEKLFF.

The CDR3 spells CSAKQGVSNQPQHF. CDR3 nucleotide sequence: TGCAGTGCAAAACAGGGGGTTAGCAATCAGCCCCAGCATTTT. The rearrangement uses TRBV20-1 and TRBJ1-5; 8 bases are a match to TRBD1. J gave up 0 bases and V 6 bases, and 4 bases lay outside the gene matches. The V gene's germline CDR1 is DFQATT and CDR2 SNEGSKA (reference sequence). The CDR3 is 14 residues long.

This chain uses TRBV6-5 with TRBJ2-7; 10 nucleotides align to TRBD2. With 0 bases clipped from V and 0 bases from J, the junction kept 8 bases outside the gene matches. CDR1 MNHEY and CDR2 SVGAGI come from the germline V gene. The CDR3 runs to 18 residues. The CDR3 nucleotides read TGTGCCAGCAGTTACTCGAGTAGCCAGCGGGGGGGCTCCTACGAGCAGTACTTC. The encoded protein is CASSYSSSQRGGSYEQYF.

V gene TRBV9 combines with J gene TRBJ2-1; possible D gene TRBD1, 6 bases. Trimming took 8 bases from V and 5 from J, leaving 17 bases between them. From germline, CDR1 is SGDLS and CDR2 YYNGEE. There are 14 residues in the CDR3. The CDR3 region is CARGVADSHNEQFF. The CDR3 nucleotides read TGTGCCAGAGGGGTTGCGGACAGTCACAATGAGCAGTTCTTC. Variable domain in full (rest from reference TRBV9 and TRBJ2-1): DSGVTQTPKHLITATGQRVTLRCSPRSGDLSVYWYQQSLDQGLQFLIQYYNGEERAKGNILERFSAQQFPDLHSELNLSSLELGDSALYFCARGVADSHNEQFFGPGTRLTVL.

This clonotype was seen a handful of times. This chain connects TRBV12-3 or TRBV12-4 to TRBJ1-2, with a possible D match to TRBD1 (5 bases). Trimming removed 8 bases from V and 8 bases from J, with 15 bases in between. CDR3 size: 12 residues. CDR3: CASQSGAGGYTF. In DNA, the CDR3 is TGTGCCAGCCAGTCCGGGGCCGGGGGCTACACCTTC.

In its sample, this clonotype was seen many times. This chain connects TRBV5-1 to TRBJ2-3; D may be TRBD2 (6 bases). The germline V and J ends were trimmed by 0 bases and 5 bases, with 19 bases remaining between them. This CDR3 is 17 amino acids long. CDR1 is SGHRS, CDR2 YFSETQ, per germline. The CDR3 coding sequence is TGCGCCAGCAGCTTGGCCTACGTTGGAGGAGGGATAGATACGCAGTATTTT. It specifies CASSLAYVGGGIDTQYF.

The rearrangement joins TRBV5-5 to TRBJ1-2, with 10 bases aligning to TRBD1. V dropped 0 bases and J dropped 7; count of bases not matched to a gene: 12. The CDR3 sequence is 17 residues long. Germline V CDR1 and CDR2: SGHKS, YYEKEE (reference sequence). The CDR3 nucleotides are TGTGCCAGCAGCTTGGTAACGACCGGGACAGGGGTCTCTGGCTACACCTTC. Encoded protein: CASSLVTTGTGVSGYTF.

The chain joins TRBV19 to TRBJ1-6, with 7 nucleotides matching TRBD1. The CDR3 has 15 amino acids. Losses at the gene ends were 10 bases for V and 8 bases for J; bases not matched to a gene: 14. Germline V CDR1 and CDR2: LNHDA, SQIVND (reference sequence). CDR3: CATGGQPVGDSPLHF. The CDR3 nucleotides read TGTGCCACCGGGGGACAGCCCGTAGGGGATTCACCCCTCCACTTT.

The sample holds a few counts of this clonotype. The chain carries TRBV20-1 and TRBJ1-3; possibly TRBD1 for D (6 bases). The CDR3 runs 13 residues. The V end was cut by 7 bases, the J end by 4 bases, with 14 bases between. Germline loops: CDR1 DFQATT, CDR2 SNEGSKA (reference sequence). CDR3 sequence: CSVITGSGNTIYF. The CDR3, as DNA: TGCAGTGTTATCACAGGGTCCGGAAACACCATATATTTT.

This clonotype showed up just a few times. The junction shows a germline mismatch at one end, possibly a read error. The rearrangement joins TRBV7-9 to TRBJ1-1; TRBD1 might be the D (6 bases). The germline CDR1 and CDR2 sequences are SEHNR and FQNEAQ (reference sequence). The CDR3 extends over 13 amino acids. This CDR3 is CASSLGGGTEVFF. The CDR3 DNA reads TGTGCCAGCAGCTTAGGCGGGGGCACTGAAGTTTTCTTT.

The chain carries TRBV5-4 and TRBJ2-7, with 8 positions matching TRBD2. J lost 5 bases, V lost 3 bases, and 13 bases had no gene match. From germline, CDR1 is SGHNT and CDR2 YYREEE (reference sequence). The length of the CDR3 is 16 residues. CDR3 sequence: CASSSRLQRGSHEQYF. DNA for the CDR3: TGTGCCAGCAGCTCCCGCCTCCAGCGGGGGTCCCACGAGCAGTACTTC.

This chain connects TRBV15 to TRBJ2-3; D may be TRBD2 (5 bases). The CDR3 contains 16 residues. Germline-derived CDR1 and CDR2 are LNHNV and YYDKDF (reference sequence). The V end lost 1 base, the J end lost 3 bases, and 14 bases lay between the germline ends. The CDR3 bases are TGTGCCACCAGCAGAGGACGGGAAAGTCTTACAGATACGCAGTATTTT. Translation: CATSRGRESLTDTQYF.

There are a few counts of this clonotype. J is TRBJ2-7 and V is TRBV20-1; 10 bases match TRBD1. Losses at the gene ends were 1 base for V and 3 bases for J; bases not matched to a gene: 6. CDR3 length: 15 amino acids. From germline, CDR1 is DFQATT and CDR2 SNEGSKA (reference sequence). CDR3 bases: TGCAGTGCTAGAGGGGACAGGGGAGCCATCTACGAGCAGTACTTC. Translation: CSARGDRGAIYEQYF.

The V and J genes are TRBV9 and TRBJ2-1; the D is unclear. This CDR3 contains 13 residues. Per germline, CDR1 SGDLS and CDR2 YYNGEE. V lost 4 bases to trimming and J lost 4 bases, with 9 bases between them. The DNA for the CDR3 is TGTGCCAGCAGCTCACGGTTATACAATGAGCAGTTCTTC. Residues: CASSSRLYNEQFF.

The chain uses TRBV21-1 and TRBJ2-1; the D segment call TRBD2 is taken from the table without a DNA check. TRBV21-1 counts as a pseudogene. CDR3 length equals 18 residues. The CDR3 bases are TGTGCCAGCAGAGAAACCCCCCTAGCGGGGGGGCCGATCAATGAGCAGTTCTTC. Translation gives CASRETPLAGGPINEQFF.

This chain joins TRBV6-1 and TRBJ2-7, with 9 bases lining up with TRBD1. Looked up from germline, CDR1 is MNHNS and CDR2 is SASEGT. Germline trimming cut 7 bases from V and 5 bases from J; bases unmatched to any gene: 12. This CDR3 comprises 15 residues. DNA of the CDR3: TGTGCCAGCACTAGCCCGGGACAGGGATTCAACGAGCAGTACTTC. Protein product: CASTSPGQGFNEQYF.

V is TRBV18 and J is TRBJ1-1; D not resolved. V gave up 6 bases and J gave up 7 bases, with 24 bases separating them. Germline V gives CDR1 KGHSH, CDR2 LQKENI. The length of the CDR3 is 16 residues. The DNA of the CDR3 is TGTGCCAGCTCCCCTCTCTCAGGCGTCCCCGCGTTTGAAGCTTTCTTT. This codes for CASSPLSGVPAFEAFF.